The 14 T cell receptor beta chains below were found in one sample sequenced in a study of memory CD8 T cells in hepatitis C reinfection. Profiling relied on immunoSEQ multiplex PCR, and the TCRdb table lists in-frame clones only, not all of them. The table records 35,000 to 50,000 clones, around nine tenths of them present only once. Regarding time point: peak reinfection, 3 to 8 weeks after reinfection detection. TCR sequencing was done directly ex vivo on sorted cells, without expansion in vitro. The sequenced sample was naive CD8+ T cells sorted from blood. All receptors come from a man between 18 and 35 years old with hepatitis C virus infection.

The chain employs TRBV4-1 and TRBJ1-2; no firm D call. V was shortened by 3 bases and J by 4 bases, with 12 bases between the two germline ends. The CDR3 length is 14 residues. CDR1 and CDR2 (germline): MGHRA, YSYEKL. CDR3 sequence (DNA): TGCGCCAGCAGCCAGCTTTCCCGGGGCTATGGCTACACCTTC. Its protein is CASSQLSRGYGYTF.

This clone was detected only once. Relative to the germline gene, one junction end is altered; a read error may explain this. The chain recombines TRBV27 with TRBJ2-3; 10 bases line up with TRBD1. Germline CDR1 reads MNHEY; CDR2 reads SMNVEV (reference sequence). CDR3 size: 15 residues. The CDR3 region has the DNA TGTGCCAGCAGTTTCCTGACAGGGGGCACAGATATGCAGTATTTT. Its translation: CASSFLTGGTDMQYF.

This clone appeared a single time. The chain recombines TRBV30 with TRBJ1-3, with no clear D. Germline CDR1 is GTSNPN and CDR2 is SVGIG (reference sequence). This CDR3 is built from 14 residues. V lost 4 bases and J lost 0, with 10 bases in between. DNA for the CDR3: TGTGCCTGGAACCCCGGGGTCTCTGGAAACACCATATATTTT. Its protein is CAWNPGVSGNTIYF.

The gene calls are TRBV27 and TRBJ1-1; D is uncertain. This CDR3 contains 13 residues. Trimming took 5 bases from V and 8 from J, leaving 15 bases between them. Germline V gene data show CDR1 as MNHEY and CDR2 as SMNVEV (reference sequence). The chain's CDR3 is CASSNTLGIEAFF. CDR3 nucleotides: TGTGCCAGCAGTAACACACTCGGGATCGAAGCTTTCTTT.

J is TRBJ1-1 and V is TRBV6-5, with D perhaps matching TRBD1 (6 bases). Trimming removed 2 bases at V and 1 base at J, with 11 bases between. The V gene's germline CDR1 is MNHEY and CDR2 SVGAGI. The CDR3 totals 15 residues. CDR3 nucleotide sequence: TGTGCCAGCAGTTACCGGGGAGGGGGGAACACTGAAGCTTTCTTT. Its protein is CASSYRGGGNTEAFF.

The sample holds a few counts of this clone. The rearrangement joins TRBV29-1 to TRBJ1-1, with D perhaps matching TRBD1 (5 bases). The CDR3 is 11 residues long. V was clipped by 5 bases and J by 6 bases, with 10 bases between them. The germline V gene encodes CDR1 SQVTM and CDR2 ANQGSEA. CDR3 DNA: TGCAGCGTTCACTTGGGGCCTGAAGCTTTCTTT. Its translation: CSVHLGPEAFF. The full variable domain, rest sourced from reference TRBV29-1 and TRBJ1-1, is SAVISQKPSRDICQRGTSLTIQCQVDSQVTMMFWYRQQPGQSLTLIATANQGSEATYESGFVIDKFPISRPNLTFSTLTVSNMSPEDSSIYLCSVHLGPEAFFGQGTRLTVV.

This clone was seen once. The chain combines TRBV19 with TRBJ2-2, with 9 bases that match TRBD2. This CDR3 is 18 amino acids long. After removal of 6 bases from V and 0 bases from J, the junction contained 11 bases not matched to a gene. Germline CDR1 LNHDA, CDR2 SQIVND (reference sequence). CDR3 amino acids: CASREGLAPTANTGELFF. DNA of the CDR3: TGTGCCAGTAGAGAAGGACTAGCGCCAACCGCGAACACCGGGGAGCTGTTTTTT. The full variable domain, rest sourced from reference TRBV19 and TRBJ2-2, is DGGITQSPKYLFRKEGQNVTLSCEQNLNHDAMYWYRQDPGQGLRLIYYSQIVNDFQKGDIAEGYSVSREKKESFPLTVTSAQKNPTAFYLCASREGLAPTANTGELFFGEGSRLTVL.

This chain uses TRBV12-2 with TRBJ2-7; TRBD1, as called in the table, went unchecked against the DNA. TRBV12-2 is shown as a pseudogene. This CDR3 is 15 amino acids long. In nucleotides, the CDR3 is TGTGCAAGTCGCTTAGTTTACAGGGGGATCTACGAGCAGTACTTC. Protein sequence: CASRLVYRGIYEQYF.

In DNA form, the CDR3 reads TGTGCCAGCAGCTTGGTGGGGAGAGAGCAGTACGTC. The encoded protein is CASSLVGREQYV. The chain uses TRBV5-6 and TRBJ2-7, with D perhaps matching TRBD2 (5 bases). Germline V gives CDR1 SGHDT, CDR2 YYEEEE. The length of the CDR3 is 12 residues. Trimming shortened V by 0 bases and J by 7 bases, and 8 bases separated the two germline ends.

In this sample, this clone turned up once. This sequence joins TRBV11-2 and TRBJ2-5; TRBD2 matches 7 bases. CDR3 size: 15 residues. The ends lost 2 bases at V and 5 bases at J; junction bases unmatched: 8. In germline, CDR1 is SGHAT, CDR2 FQNNGV. DNA of the CDR3: TGTGCCAGCAGCTTATATGCGGGAGTTTTCGAGACCCAGTACTTC. As protein: CASSLYAGVFETQYF.

This rearrangement joins TRBV6-4 to TRBJ2-2; the match to TRBD2 covers 10 bases. Unmatched junction bases numbered 1, after V lost 0 bases and J lost 6 bases. This CDR3 has 15 residues. From germline, CDR1 is MRHNA and CDR2 SNTAGT. The CDR3 region has the DNA TGTGCCAGCAGTGACTCAGCGGGAGGGCCCGGGGAGCTGTTTTTT. The encoded protein is CASSDSAGGPGELFF.

The genes are TRBV30 and TRBJ1-4; 7 bases agree with TRBD1. Unmatched junction bases numbered 14, after V lost 2 bases and J lost 5 bases. CDR1 and CDR2 (germline): GTSNPN, SVGIG (reference sequence). The CDR3 contains 17 residues. The CDR3 sequence is CAWSLPGAGTENEKLFF. In nucleotides, the CDR3 is TGTGCCTGGAGTCTCCCGGGAGCCGGGACAGAGAATGAAAAACTGTTTTTT.

The chain carries TRBV29-1 and TRBJ2-1, with a tentative D call TRBD2 (6 bases). Trimming shortened V by 5 bases and J by 2 bases, and 10 bases separated the two germline ends. CDR1 is SQVTM, CDR2 ANQGSEA, per germline. The CDR3 has 13 amino acids. Here the CDR3 DNA reads TGCAGCGTTCACGCTAGCGCCTACAATGAGCAGTTCTTC. It is translated as CSVHASAYNEQFF.

This chain uses TRBV27 with TRBJ1-1, with 9 bases that match TRBD1. Trimming removed 4 bases from V and 12 bases from J; junction bases left unmatched: 6. Per germline, CDR1 MNHEY and CDR2 SMNVEV (reference sequence). The CDR3 extends over 12 amino acids. CDR3 nucleotides: TGTGCCAGCAGTTCACAGGGGGCGATAACTTTCTTT. This sequence encodes CASSSQGAITFF.